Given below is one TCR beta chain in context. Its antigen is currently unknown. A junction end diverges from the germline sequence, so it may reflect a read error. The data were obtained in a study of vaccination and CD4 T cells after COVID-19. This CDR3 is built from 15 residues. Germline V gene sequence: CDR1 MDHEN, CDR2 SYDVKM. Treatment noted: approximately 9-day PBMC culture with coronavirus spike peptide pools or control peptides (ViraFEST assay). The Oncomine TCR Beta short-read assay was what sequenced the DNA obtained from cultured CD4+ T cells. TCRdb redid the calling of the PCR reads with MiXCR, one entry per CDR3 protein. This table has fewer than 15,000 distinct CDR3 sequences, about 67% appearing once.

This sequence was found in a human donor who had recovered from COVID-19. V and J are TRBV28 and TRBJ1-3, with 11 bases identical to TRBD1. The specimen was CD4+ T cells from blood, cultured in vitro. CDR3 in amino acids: CASSSGTGGIGTIYF. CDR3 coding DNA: TGTGCCAGCAGTTCCGGGACAGGGGGGATCGGTACCATATACTTT. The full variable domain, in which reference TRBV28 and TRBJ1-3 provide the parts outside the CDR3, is DVKVTQSSRYLVKRTGEKVFLECVQDMDHENMFWYRQDPGLGLRLIYFSYDVKMKEKGDIPEGYSVSREKKERFSLILESASTNQTSMYLCASSSGTGGIGTIYFGEGSWLTVV.